The 9 T cell receptor beta chains reported below all come from one sample, sequenced in a study of blood T cell repertoires in COVID-19. Here immunoSEQ multiplex PCR was the method, and the copy in TCRdb shows in-frame clones only, minus some. The data show a few hundred thousand clones, roughly 87% seen once. The sequenced material came from PBMCs or T cells enriched from blood (not recorded which). The receptors come from a woman aged 45-59 years who had recovered from COVID-19.

The J gene is TRBJ1-6, the V gene TRBV19; 9 bases are shared with TRBD1. CDR1 and CDR2 (germline): LNHDA, SQIVND (reference sequence). V was clipped by 1 base and J by 5 bases; unmatched bases: 3. This CDR3 is 16 amino acids long. This CDR3 is CASSIGGTGNNSPLHF. DNA of the CDR3: TGTGCCAGTAGTATAGGGGGGACAGGGAATAATTCACCCCTCCACTTT.

Worth noting for this clone: Other DNA sequences from this sample encode an identical CDR3 as well. The CDR3 DNA sequence: TGTGCCAGCAGCTTAGGTGGCGGAAACACTGAAGCTTTCTTT. This encodes CASSLGGGNTEAFF. V is TRBV7-2 and J is TRBJ1-1; no clear D gene. V was trimmed by 1 base and J by 2 bases, leaving 8 bases between them. This CDR3 contains 14 residues. In germline, CDR1 is SGHTA, CDR2 FQGNSA.

This clone was seen once. The rearrangement uses TRBV7-2 and TRBJ1-1; no definite D call. In germline, CDR1 is SGHTA, CDR2 FQGNSA. V was clipped by 2 bases and J by 0 bases, with 16 bases between them. The CDR3 covers 17 residues. CDR3: CASSLIQTVYMNTEAFF. Here the CDR3 DNA reads TGTGCCAGCAGCTTAATACAGACGGTTTACATGAACACTGAAGCTTTCTTT.

The chain employs TRBV7-2 and TRBJ1-1; possible D gene TRBD1, 5 bases. In germline, CDR1 is SGHTA, CDR2 FQGNSA. Deletions cut 0 bases from V and 1 base from J, with 15 bases between. The CDR3 is made up of 17 amino acids. The CDR3 spells CASSLAPEGWGNTEAFF. The DNA of the CDR3 is TGTGCCAGCAGCTTAGCGCCGGAGGGGTGGGGGAACACTGAAGCTTTCTTT.

The CDR3, as DNA: TGCGCCAGCAACACACAGCAGGGGGCGCAGAGTGGCTACACCTTC. This sequence encodes CASNTQQGAQSGYTF. The V gene is TRBV5-1, the J gene TRBJ1-2; 8 bases line up with TRBD1. This CDR3 has 15 residues. V shed 6 bases and J 7 bases; nucleotides not matched to a gene: 14. Germline CDR1 and CDR2: SGHRS and YFSETQ. Full variable domain (remainder filled in from reference TRBV5-1 and TRBJ1-2): KAGVTQTPRYLIKTRGQQVTLSCSPISGHRSVSWYQQTPGQGLQFLFEYFSETQRNKGNFPGRFSGRQFSNSRSEMNVSTLELGDSALYLCASNTQQGAQSGYTFGSGTRLTVV.

The chain links TRBV18 to TRBJ1-5, with D uncertain. Germline CDR1 KGHSH, CDR2 LQKENI. The CDR3 is made up of 13 amino acids. Trimming took off 6 bases at V and 6 bases at J, with 12 bases between the two ends. CDR3 amino acids: CASSLEEVQPQHF. The CDR3 DNA is TGTGCCAGCTCCCTAGAAGAGGTTCAGCCCCAGCATTTT.

The rearrangement uses TRBV18 and TRBJ2-3; TRBD1 aligns across 7 bases. J was trimmed by 0 bases and V by 3 bases; bases with no gene match: 6. The CDR3 is made up of 16 amino acids. Germline lookup yields CDR1 KGHSH and CDR2 LQKENI. CDR3: CASSPQGVPSTDTQYF. The DNA for the CDR3 is TGTGCCAGCTCACCGCAGGGGGTCCCTAGCACAGATACGCAGTATTTT.

This clone was observed a few times. One junction end disagrees with the germline gene, perhaps due to a read error. The chain has TRBV6-5 and TRBJ2-4; 7 bases are a match to TRBD2. CDR3 length equals 16 residues. Germline CDR1 and CDR2: MNHEY and SVGAGI. The CDR3 sequence: CASSFRGGRGKTIQYF. The DNA of the CDR3 is TGTGCCAGCAGTTTTCGTGGGGGGAGGGGAAAAACCATTCAGTACTTC.

CDR3 coding DNA: TGTGCCAGCAGCCTTCCGTCTGACAATGAGCAGTTCTTC. Amino acid sequence: CASSLPSDNEQFF. The chain carries TRBV6-6 and TRBJ2-1, with D hard to call. Germline lookup yields CDR1 MNHNY and CDR2 SVGAGI (reference sequence). V shed 6 bases and J shed 5 bases, with 11 bases lying between them. The length of the CDR3 is 13 residues.